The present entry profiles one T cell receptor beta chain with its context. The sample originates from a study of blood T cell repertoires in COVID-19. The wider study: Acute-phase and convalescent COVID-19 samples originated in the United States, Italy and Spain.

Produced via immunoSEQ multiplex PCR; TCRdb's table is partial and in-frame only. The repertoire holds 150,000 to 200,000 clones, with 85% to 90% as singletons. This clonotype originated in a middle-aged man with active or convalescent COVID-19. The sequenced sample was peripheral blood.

This CDR3 reads CAISPGLAGGARPNEQFF. Written as DNA, the CDR3 is TGTGCCATCAGCCCTGGACTAGCGGGGGGGGCCCGTCCCAATGAGCAGTTCTTC. The chain uses TRBV10-3 and TRBJ2-1; 15 bases match TRBD2. J gave up 6 bases and V 6 bases, and 12 bases lay outside the gene matches. CDR3 length equals 18 residues. Germline V lookup: CDR1 ENHRY, CDR2 SYGVKD.